The present TCR beta chain was sequenced within a study of regulatory T cells in long-lasting Graves disease. Study results and limitations: Segments TRBV28, TRBJ1-2 and TRBJ2-5 showed preferential usage in persistent disease. Persistent Graves' patients showed less TCR diversity than newly diagnosed patients showed. Sampling was limited to peripheral blood rather than thyroid tissue. Clonotypes that were public and shared totalled about 2,500 in persistent patients versus roughly 1,000 in new patients.

TCR beta libraries were built with iRepertoire HTBI primers and Arm-PCR of CDR3 regions. TCRdb analysed the multiplex PCR reads with MiXCR anew, one entry per CDR3 protein. The repertoire includes hundreds of thousands of distinct CDR3 sequences, less than 25% of them detected once, and roughly 8% sits in the top ten. Time point denoted: persistent/refractory GD, antithyroid drugs over 5 years with positive TRAb. Scientists built the TCR library using RNA that was extracted from PBMCs. The CDR3 contains 15 residues. The germline gives CDR1 SGHAT, CDR2 FQNNGV. With 6 bases removed from V and 1 base from J, the gap between germline ends came to 12 bases. In regard to this clonotype: Antigen: not known.

V is TRBV11-2 and J is TRBJ2-2, with D possibly being TRBD2 (6 bases). This sample comprised peripheral blood mononuclear cells (PBMCs), obtained when the disease was refractory, from a patient treated with antithyroid drugs. The source of this sequence is a female donor with Graves disease. This chain's CDR3 is CASRVEGMNTGELFF. In DNA, the CDR3 is TGTGCCAGCAGGGTGGAGGGGATGAACACCGGGGAGCTGTTTTTT.